This T cell receptor (beta chain) was profiled in a study of vaccination and CD4 T cells after COVID-19. Concerning this clonotype itself: The antigen remains undetermined.

Treatment noted: roughly ten-day PBMC culture with coronavirus spike peptide pools or control peptides (ViraFEST assay). CDR1 is GTSNPN and CDR2 is SVGIG in the germline V gene (reference sequence). V shed 1 base and J shed 10 bases, with 14 bases lying between them. CDR3 length equals 12 residues. Researchers used the Oncomine TCR Beta short-read assay to sequence DNA from cultured CD4+ T cells. TCRdb ran MiXCR on the PCR reads and lists one entry per CDR3 protein. The table has some 16,000 distinct CDR3 sequences, 40% to 55% seen once. The clonotype was recovered from a human donor who had recovered from COVID-19. The chain carries TRBV30 and TRBJ2-7; perhaps D is TRBD1 or TRBD2 (5 bases each). Sequenced material: CD4+ T cells from blood, cultured in vitro. CDR3 nucleotide sequence: TGTGCCTGGAGTGGGGAGTGGGGCTACCAGTACTTC. It is translated as CAWSGEWGYQYF.